This T cell receptor beta chain was identified during a study of CD8 T cells in Susac syndrome. The RNA, about 0.45 to 1 ug, was put through reverse transcription using random hexamers. TCRdb independently ran MiXCR on the immunoSEQ multiplex PCR reads; one entry per CDR3 protein. The sample carries around 230,000 distinct CDR3 sequences, 95% recorded once. This TCR derives from a human donor with multiple sclerosis. The specimen sequenced was CD4+ T cells from PBMCs.

CDR3 DNA sequence: TGCAGCGCTCGTTCCGGGGAGAACACTGAAGCTTTCTTT. Protein sequence: CSARSGENTEAFF. The gene calls are TRBV29-1 and TRBJ1-1; the D is unclear. The V gene's germline CDR1 is SQVTM and CDR2 ANQGSEA. CDR3 length equals 13 residues. V shed 7 bases and J shed 1 base, with 13 bases lying between them.